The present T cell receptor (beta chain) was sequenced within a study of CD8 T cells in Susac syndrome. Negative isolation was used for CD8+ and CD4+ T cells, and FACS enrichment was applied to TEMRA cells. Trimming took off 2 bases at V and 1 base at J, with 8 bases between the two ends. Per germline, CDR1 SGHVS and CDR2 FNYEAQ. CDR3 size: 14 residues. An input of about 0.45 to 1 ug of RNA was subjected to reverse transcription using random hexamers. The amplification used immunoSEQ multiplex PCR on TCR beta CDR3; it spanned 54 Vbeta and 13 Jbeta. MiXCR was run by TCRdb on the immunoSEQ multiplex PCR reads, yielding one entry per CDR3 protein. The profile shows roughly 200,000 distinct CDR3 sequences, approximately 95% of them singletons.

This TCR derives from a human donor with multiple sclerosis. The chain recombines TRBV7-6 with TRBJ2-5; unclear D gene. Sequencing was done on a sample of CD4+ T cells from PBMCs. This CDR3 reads CASSLTPLQETQYF. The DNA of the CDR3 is TGTGCCAGCAGCTTAACACCGCTCCAAGAGACCCAGTACTTC.